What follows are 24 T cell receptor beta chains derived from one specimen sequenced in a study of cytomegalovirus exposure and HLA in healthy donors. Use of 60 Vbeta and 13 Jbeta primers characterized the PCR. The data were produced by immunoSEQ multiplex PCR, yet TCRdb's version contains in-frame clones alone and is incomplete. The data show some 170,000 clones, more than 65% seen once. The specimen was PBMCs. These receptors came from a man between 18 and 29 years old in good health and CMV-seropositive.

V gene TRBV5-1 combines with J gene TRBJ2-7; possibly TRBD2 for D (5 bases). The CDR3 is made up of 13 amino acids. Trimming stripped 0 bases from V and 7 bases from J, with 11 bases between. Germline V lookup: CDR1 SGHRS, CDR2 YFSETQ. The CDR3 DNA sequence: TGCGCCAGCAGCTTGGACGCGGGTGCGGAGCAGTACGTC. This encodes CASSLDAGAEQYV.

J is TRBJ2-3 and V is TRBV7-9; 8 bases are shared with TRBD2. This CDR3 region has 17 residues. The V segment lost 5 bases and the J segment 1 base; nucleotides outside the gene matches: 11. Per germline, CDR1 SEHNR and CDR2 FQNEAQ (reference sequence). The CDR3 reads CASSRGASGLGTDTQYF. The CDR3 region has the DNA TGTGCCAGCAGCCGAGGCGCTAGCGGGCTTGGCACAGATACGCAGTATTTT.

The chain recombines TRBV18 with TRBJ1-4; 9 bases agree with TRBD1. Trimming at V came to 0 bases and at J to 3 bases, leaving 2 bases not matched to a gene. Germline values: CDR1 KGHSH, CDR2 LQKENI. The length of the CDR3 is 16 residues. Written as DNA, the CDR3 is TGTGCCAGCTCACCACCCGGGACAGGGCCTAATGAAAAACTGTTTTTT. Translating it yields CASSPPGTGPNEKLFF.

This CDR3 reads CASSKVKTGGNQPQHF. The CDR3 bases are TGTGCCAGCAGCAAAGTGAAGACAGGGGGCAATCAGCCCCAGCATTTT. J is TRBJ1-5 and V is TRBV21-1; the table assigns TRBD1, which was not confirmed against the DNA. TRBV21-1 is a documented pseudogene. CDR3 size: 16 residues.

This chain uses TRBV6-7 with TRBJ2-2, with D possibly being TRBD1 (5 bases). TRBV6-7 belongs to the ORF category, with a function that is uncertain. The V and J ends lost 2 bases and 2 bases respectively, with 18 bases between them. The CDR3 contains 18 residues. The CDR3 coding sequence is TGTGCCAGCAGTTACCGTGACAGCTCCTGTAGAAACACCGGGGAGCTGTTTTTT. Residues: CASSYRDSSCRNTGELFF.

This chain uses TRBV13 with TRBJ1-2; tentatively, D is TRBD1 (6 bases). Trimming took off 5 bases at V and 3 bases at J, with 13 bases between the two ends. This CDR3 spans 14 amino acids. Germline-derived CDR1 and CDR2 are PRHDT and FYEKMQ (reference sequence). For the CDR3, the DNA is TGTGCCAGCAGCCAACAGGGCAGATACTATGGCTACACCTTC. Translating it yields CASSQQGRYYGYTF.

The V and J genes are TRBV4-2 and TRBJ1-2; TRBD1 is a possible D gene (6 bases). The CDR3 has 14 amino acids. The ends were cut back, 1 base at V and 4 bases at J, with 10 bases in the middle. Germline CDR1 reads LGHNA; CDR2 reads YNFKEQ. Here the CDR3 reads CASSQGAGAYGYTF. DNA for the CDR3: TGTGCCAGCAGCCAAGGGGCAGGGGCCTATGGCTACACCTTC.

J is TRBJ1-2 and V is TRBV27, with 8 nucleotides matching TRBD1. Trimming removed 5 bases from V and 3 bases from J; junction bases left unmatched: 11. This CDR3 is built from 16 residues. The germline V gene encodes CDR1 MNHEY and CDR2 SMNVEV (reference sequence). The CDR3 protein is CASSASTGQGYYGYTF. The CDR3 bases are TGTGCCAGCAGTGCCAGCACAGGACAGGGCTACTATGGCTACACCTTC.

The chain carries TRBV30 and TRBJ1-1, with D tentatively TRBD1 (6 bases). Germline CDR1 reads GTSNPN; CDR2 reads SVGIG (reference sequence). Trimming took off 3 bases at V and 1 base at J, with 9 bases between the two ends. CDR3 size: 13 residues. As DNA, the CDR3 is TGTGCCTGGAGCCCGACAGGGAACACTGAAGCTTTCTTT. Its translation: CAWSPTGNTEAFF.

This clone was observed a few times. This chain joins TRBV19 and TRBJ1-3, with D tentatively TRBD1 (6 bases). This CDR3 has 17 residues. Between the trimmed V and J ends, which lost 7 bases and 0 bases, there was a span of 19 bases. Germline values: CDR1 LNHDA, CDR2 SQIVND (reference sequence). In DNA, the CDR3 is TGTGCCAGTACTCTAGGGAGGGGGGCCAACTCTGGAAACACCATATATTTT. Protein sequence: CASTLGRGANSGNTIYF. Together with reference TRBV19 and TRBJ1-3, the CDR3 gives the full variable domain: DGGITQSPKYLFRKEGQNVTLSCEQNLNHDAMYWYRQDPGQGLRLIYYSQIVNDFQKGDIAEGYSVSREKKESFPLTVTSAQKNPTAFYLCASTLGRGANSGNTIYFGEGSWLTVV.

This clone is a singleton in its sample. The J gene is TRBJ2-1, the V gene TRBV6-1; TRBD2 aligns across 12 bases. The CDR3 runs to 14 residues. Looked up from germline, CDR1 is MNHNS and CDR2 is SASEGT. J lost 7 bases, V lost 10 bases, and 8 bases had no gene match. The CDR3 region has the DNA TGTGCCAACCTACCTGGGACTAGCGGGAATGAGCAGTTCTTC. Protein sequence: CANLPGTSGNEQFF.

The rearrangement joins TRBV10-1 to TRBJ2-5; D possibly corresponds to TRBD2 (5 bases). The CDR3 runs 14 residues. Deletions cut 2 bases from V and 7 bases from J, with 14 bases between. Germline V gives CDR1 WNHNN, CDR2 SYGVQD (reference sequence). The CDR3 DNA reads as TGCGCCAGCAGTGAGGACGGGTCGGGGAGGACCCAGTACTTC. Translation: CASSEDGSGRTQYF.

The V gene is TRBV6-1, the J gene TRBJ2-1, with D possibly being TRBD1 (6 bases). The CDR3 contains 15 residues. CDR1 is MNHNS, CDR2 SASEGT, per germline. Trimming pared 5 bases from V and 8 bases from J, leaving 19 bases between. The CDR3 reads CASSSPGQPGDEQFF. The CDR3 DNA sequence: TGTGCCAGCAGTTCTCCGGGACAACCTGGGGATGAGCAGTTCTTC.

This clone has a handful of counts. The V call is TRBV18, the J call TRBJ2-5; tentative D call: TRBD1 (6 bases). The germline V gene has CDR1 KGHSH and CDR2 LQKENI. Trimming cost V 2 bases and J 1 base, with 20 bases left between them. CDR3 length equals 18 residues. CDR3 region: CASSPYPGTRYLQETQYF. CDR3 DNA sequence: TGTGCCAGCTCACCATATCCCGGGACACGATACCTCCAAGAGACCCAGTACTTC.

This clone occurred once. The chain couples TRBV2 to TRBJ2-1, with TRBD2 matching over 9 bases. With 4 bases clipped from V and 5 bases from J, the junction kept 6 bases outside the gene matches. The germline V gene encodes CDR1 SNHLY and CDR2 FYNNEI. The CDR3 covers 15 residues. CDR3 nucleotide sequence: TGTGCCAGCAGTGTGGTTAGCGGGAGCCACAATGAGCAGTTCTTC. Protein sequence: CASSVVSGSHNEQFF.

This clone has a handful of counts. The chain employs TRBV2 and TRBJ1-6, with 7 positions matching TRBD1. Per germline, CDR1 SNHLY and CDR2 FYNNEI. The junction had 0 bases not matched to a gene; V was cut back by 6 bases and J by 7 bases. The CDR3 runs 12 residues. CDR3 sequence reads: CASRQGNSPLHF. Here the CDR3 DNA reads TGTGCCAGCAGACAGGGGAATTCACCCCTCCACTTT.

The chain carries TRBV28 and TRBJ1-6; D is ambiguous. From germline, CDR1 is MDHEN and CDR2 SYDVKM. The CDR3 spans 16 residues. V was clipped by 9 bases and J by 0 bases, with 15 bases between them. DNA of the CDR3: TGTGCCAGTATCCAGTCTCAATACTCCTATAATTCACCCCTCCACTTT. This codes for CASIQSQYSYNSPLHF.

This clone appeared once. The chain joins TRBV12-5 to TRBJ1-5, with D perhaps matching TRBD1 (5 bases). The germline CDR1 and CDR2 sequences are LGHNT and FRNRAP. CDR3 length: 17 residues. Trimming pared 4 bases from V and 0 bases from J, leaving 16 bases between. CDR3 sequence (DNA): TGTGCTAGTGGTTCCCGGGGGGACCCTAATAGCAATCAGCCCCAGCATTTT. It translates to CASGSRGDPNSNQPQHF.

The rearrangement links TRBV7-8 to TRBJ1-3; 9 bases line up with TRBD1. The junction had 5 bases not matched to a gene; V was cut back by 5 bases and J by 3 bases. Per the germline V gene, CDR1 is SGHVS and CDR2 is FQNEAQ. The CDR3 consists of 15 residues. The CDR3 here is CASSLSTGGGNTIYF. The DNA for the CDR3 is TGTGCCAGCAGCCTCTCGACAGGGGGTGGAAACACCATATATTTT.

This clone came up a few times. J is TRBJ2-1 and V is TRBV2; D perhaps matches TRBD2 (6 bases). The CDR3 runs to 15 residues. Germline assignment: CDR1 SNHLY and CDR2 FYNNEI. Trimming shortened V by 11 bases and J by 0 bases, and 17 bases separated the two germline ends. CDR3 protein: CACSLPGDSYNEQFF. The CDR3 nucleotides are TGTGCCTGCTCTCTGCCGGGAGACTCCTACAATGAGCAGTTCTTC.

The CDR3 DNA is TGTGCCATCAGTGGGGGGACAGGCACTGAAGCTTTCTTT. Its protein is CAISGGTGTEAFF. The chain couples TRBV10-3 to TRBJ1-1, with TRBD1 matching over 8 bases. The CDR3 has 13 residues. Losses at the gene ends were 4 bases for V and 4 bases for J; bases not matched to a gene: 2. Germline CDR1 is ENHRY and CDR2 is SYGVKD.

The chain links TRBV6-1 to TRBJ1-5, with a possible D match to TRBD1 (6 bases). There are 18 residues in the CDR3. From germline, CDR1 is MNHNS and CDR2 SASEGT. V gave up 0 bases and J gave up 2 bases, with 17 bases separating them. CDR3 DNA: TGTGCCAGCAGTGAAGCGCCGCCCAGGGGTAGAGGCAATCAGCCCCAGCATTTT. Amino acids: CASSEAPPRGRGNQPQHF.

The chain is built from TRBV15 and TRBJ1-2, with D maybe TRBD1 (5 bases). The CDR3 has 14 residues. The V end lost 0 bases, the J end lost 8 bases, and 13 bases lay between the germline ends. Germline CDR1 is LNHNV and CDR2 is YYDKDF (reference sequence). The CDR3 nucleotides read TGTGCCACCAGCAGAGATTTAAATCAGGGCGGCTACACCTTC. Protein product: CATSRDLNQGGYTF.

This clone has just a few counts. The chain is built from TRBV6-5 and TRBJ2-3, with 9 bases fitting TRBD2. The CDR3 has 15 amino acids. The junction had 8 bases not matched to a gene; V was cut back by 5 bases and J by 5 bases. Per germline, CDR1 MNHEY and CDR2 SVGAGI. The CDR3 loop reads CASSPSGGQIDTQYF. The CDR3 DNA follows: TGTGCCAGCAGTCCGAGCGGGGGGCAGATAGATACGCAGTATTTT.